Below, one TCR beta chain is given with its context. Its antigen is as yet unknown. The record originates from a study of T cells after yellow fever vaccination. TCRdb re-called the 5' RACE reads with MiXCR, one entry per CDR3 protein. This table has about 510,000 distinct CDR3 sequences, roughly 22% appearing once. General observations from the study: Though weaker, the secondary response peaked faster, on day 5 versus 15.

Germline-derived CDR1 and CDR2 are DFQATT and SNEGSKA (reference sequence). V was cut by 6 bases and J by 1 base, with 6 bases left in between. CDR3 size: 11 residues. The source was PBMCs, collected around 3 weeks after the first yellow fever vaccination. The TCR comes from a man aged 18 to 30 who received the YFV17D yellow fever vaccine. This chain uses TRBV20-1 with TRBJ1-1, with D uncertain. The CDR3 DNA reads as TGCAGTGCCAAGAGGAACACTGAAGCTTTCTTT. It encodes CSAKRNTEAFF.